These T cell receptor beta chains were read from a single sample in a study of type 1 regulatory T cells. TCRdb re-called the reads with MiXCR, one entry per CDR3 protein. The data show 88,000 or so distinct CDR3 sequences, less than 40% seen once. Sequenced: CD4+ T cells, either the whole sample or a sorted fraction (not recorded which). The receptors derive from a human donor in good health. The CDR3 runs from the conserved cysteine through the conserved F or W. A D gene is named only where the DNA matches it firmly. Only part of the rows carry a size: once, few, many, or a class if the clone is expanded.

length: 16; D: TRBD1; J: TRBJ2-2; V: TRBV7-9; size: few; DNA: TGTGCCAGCAGCCCCCTCGGACAGGAGTACACCGGGGAGCTGTTTTTT; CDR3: CASSPLGQEYTGELFF
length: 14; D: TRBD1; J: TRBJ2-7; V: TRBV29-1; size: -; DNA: TGCAGCGTGGGCCTGGGACAGGGGGCCGGCGAGCAGTACTTC; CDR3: CSVGLGQGAGEQYF
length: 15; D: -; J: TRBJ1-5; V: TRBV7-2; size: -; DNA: TGTGCCAGCAGCTTAGGGCAGGTCGGCAATCAGCCCCAGCATTTT; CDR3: CASSLGQVGNQPQHF
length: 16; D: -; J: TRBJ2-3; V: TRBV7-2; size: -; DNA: TGTGCCAGCAGCCGCGTGTTAGGGCCAAGCACAGATACGCAGTATTTT; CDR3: CASSRVLGPSTDTQYF
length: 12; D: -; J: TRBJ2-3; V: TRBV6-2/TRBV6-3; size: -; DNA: TGTGCCAGCACGAAAGGGACAGATACGCAGTATTTT; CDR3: CASTKGTDTQYF
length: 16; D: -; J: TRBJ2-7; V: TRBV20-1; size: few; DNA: TGCAGTGCTAGAGACGCAGGGTTCCCGGGCTCCTACGAGCAGTACTTC; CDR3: CSARDAGFPGSYEQYF
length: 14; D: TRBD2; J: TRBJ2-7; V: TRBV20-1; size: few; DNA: TGCAGTGCTCCGAAAACTAGCGGGAGGAGTGAGCAGTACTTC; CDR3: CSAPKTSGRSEQYF
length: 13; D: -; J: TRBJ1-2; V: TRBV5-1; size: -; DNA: TGCGCCAGCAGCTTCGATGGTGACTATGGCTACACCTTC; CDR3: CASSFDGDYGYTF
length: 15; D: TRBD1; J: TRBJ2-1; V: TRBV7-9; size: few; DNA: TGTGCCAGCAGCCCAGGGGGAAGCTCCTACAATGAGCAGTTCTTC; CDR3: CASSPGGSSYNEQFF
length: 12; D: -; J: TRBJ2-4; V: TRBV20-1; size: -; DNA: TGCAGTGCTATTCATGGGGAAAACATTCAGTACTTC; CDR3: CSAIHGENIQYF
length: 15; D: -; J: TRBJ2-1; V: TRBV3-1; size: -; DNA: TGTGCCAGCAGCCAAGGGGGGGCACGGGACAATGAGCAGTTCTTC; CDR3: CASSQGGARDNEQFF
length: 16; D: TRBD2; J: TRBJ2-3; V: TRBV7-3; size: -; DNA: TGTGCCAGCAGCCCCAAGGGGAGGGCCTACACAGATACGCAGTATTTT; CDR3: CASSPKGRAYTDTQYF
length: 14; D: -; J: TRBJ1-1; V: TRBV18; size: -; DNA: TGTGCCAGCTCACCATTTCCGGGGAACGCTGAAGCTTTCTTT; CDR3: CASSPFPGNAEAFF
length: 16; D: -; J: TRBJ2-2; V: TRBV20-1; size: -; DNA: TGCAGTGCTTACGCCTCTGGGGGGCCGAACACCGGGGAGCTGTTTTTT; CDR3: CSAYASGGPNTGELFF
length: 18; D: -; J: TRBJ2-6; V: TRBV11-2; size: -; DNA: TGTGCCAGCAGCGGACGATGGGGGGTGGGCTCTGGGGCCAACGTCCTGACTTTC; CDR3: CASSGRWGVGSGANVLTF
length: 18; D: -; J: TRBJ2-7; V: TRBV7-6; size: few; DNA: TGTGCCAGCAGCTTAGAGATAGGCGTTCTCAATTTAATGGCCGAGCAGTACTTC; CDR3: CASSLEIGVLNLMAEQYF
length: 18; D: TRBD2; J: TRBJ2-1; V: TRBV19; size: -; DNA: TGTGCCAGTAGTATCCCCCTGCGGACCGGGAGGGCCAATAGGGAGCAGTTCTTC; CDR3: CASSIPLRTGRANREQFF
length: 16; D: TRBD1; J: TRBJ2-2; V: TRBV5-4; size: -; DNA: TGTGCCAGCAGCTGGAACGACAGGGGGCACACCGGGGAGCTGTTTTTT; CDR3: CASSWNDRGHTGELFF
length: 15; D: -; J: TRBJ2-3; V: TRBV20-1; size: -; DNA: TGCAGTGCTAGGGACTGGGAGGTGGGCACAGATACGCAGTATTTT; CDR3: CSARDWEVGTDTQYF